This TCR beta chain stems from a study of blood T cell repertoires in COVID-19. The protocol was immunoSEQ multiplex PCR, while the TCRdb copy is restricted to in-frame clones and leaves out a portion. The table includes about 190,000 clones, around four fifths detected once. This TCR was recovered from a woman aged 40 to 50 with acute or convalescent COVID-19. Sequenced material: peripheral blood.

CDR3 in amino acids: CATSLEGADTGELFF. CDR3 DNA: TGTGCCACCTCCCTAGAGGGGGCGGACACCGGGGAGCTGTTTTTT. The chain combines TRBV24-1 with TRBJ2-2; 7 bases are shared with TRBD1. The V and J ends lost 9 bases and 3 bases, in that order; junction bases with no gene match: 9. The CDR3 has 15 amino acids. Germline assignment: CDR1 KGHDR and CDR2 SFDVKD.